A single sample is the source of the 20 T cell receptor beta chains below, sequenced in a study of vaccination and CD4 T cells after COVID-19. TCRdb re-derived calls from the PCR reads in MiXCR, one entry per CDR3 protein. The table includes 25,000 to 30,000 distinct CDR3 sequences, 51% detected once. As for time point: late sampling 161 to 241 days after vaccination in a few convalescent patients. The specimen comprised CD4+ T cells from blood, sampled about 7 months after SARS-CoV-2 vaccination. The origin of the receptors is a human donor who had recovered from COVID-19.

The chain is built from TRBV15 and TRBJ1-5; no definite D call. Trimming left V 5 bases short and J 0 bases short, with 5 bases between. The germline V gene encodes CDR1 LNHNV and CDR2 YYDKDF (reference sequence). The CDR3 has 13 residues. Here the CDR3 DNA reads TGTGCCACCAGCGCTCCTAGCAATCAGCCCCAGCATTTT. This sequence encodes CATSAPSNQPQHF.

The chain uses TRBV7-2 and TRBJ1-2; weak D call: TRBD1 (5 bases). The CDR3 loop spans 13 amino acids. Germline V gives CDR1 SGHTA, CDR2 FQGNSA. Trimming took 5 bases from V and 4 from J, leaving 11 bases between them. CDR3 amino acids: CASSLPGSYGYTF. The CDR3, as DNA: TGTGCCAGCAGCCTCCCAGGGTCCTATGGCTACACCTTC.

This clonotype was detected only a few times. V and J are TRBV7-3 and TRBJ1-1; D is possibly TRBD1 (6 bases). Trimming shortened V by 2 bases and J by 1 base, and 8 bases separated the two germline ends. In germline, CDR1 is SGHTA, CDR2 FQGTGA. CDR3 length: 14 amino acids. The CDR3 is CASSLEGQNTEAFF. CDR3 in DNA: TGTGCCAGCAGCTTAGAGGGACAGAACACTGAAGCTTTCTTT.

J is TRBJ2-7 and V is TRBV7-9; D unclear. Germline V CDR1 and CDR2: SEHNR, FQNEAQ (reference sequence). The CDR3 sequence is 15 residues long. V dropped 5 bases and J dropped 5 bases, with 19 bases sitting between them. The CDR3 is CASSGVGRARDEQYF. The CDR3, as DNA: TGTGCCAGCAGCGGAGTGGGCAGAGCTCGAGACGAGCAGTACTTC. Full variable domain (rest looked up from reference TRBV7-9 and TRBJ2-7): DTGVSQNPRHKITKRGQNVTFRCDPISEHNRLYWYRQTLGQGPEFLTYFQNEAQLEKSRLLSDRFSAERPKGSFSTLEIQRTEQGDSAMYLCASSGVGRARDEQYFGPGTRLTVT.

For the CDR3, the DNA is TGTGCCAGCAGCCTTCCGACTAGCGCCAGCGCAGATACGCAGTATTTT. Its translation: CASSLPTSASADTQYF. The chain uses TRBV7-6 and TRBJ2-3, with 8 bases matching TRBD2. CDR3 length equals 16 residues. The V gene's germline CDR1 is SGHVS and CDR2 FNYEAQ. Trimming took 5 bases from V and 4 from J; bases not matched to a gene: 11. Based on the CDR3 plus reference TRBV7-6 and TRBJ2-3, the full variable domain is GAGVSQSPRYKVTKRGQDVALRCDPISGHVSLYWYRQALGQGPEFLTYFNYEAQQDKSGLPNDRFSAERPEGSISTLTIQRTEQRDSAMYRCASSLPTSASADTQYFGPGTRLTVL.

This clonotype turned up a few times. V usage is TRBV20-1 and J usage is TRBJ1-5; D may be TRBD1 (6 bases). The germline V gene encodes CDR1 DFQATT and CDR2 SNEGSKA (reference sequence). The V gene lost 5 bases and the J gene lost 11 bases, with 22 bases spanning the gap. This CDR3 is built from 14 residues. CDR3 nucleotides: TGCAGTGCTCATGACAGGTCGGGTTTGGGGTCCCAGCATTTT. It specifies CSAHDRSGLGSQHF.

This CDR3 reads CSARTGMQPQHF. The CDR3 nucleotides are TGCAGTGCTAGAACAGGGATGCAGCCCCAGCATTTT. The chain combines TRBV20-1 with TRBJ1-5; possible D gene TRBD1, 6 bases. V was trimmed by 2 bases and J by 7 bases, leaving 9 bases between them. CDR1 is DFQATT, CDR2 SNEGSKA, per germline (reference sequence). The CDR3 length is 12 residues.

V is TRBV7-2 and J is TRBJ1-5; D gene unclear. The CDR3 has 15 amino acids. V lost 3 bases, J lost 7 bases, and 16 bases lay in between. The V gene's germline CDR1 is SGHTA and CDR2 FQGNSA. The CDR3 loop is CASSFGVIRGQPQHF. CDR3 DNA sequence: TGTGCCAGCAGCTTTGGAGTCATTCGGGGACAGCCCCAGCATTTT.

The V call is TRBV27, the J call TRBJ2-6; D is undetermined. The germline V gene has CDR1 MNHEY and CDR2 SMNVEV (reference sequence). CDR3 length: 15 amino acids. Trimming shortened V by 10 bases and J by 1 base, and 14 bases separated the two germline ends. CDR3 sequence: CATTTLFSGANVLTF. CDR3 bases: TGTGCCACTACGACACTGTTTTCTGGGGCCAACGTCCTGACTTTC.

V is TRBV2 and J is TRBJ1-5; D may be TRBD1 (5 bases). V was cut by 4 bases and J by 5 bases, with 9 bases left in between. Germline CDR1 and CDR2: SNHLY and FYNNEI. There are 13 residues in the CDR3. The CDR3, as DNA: TGTGCCAGCAGTGTTAGGGGCGATCAGCCCCAGCATTTT. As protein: CASSVRGDQPQHF.

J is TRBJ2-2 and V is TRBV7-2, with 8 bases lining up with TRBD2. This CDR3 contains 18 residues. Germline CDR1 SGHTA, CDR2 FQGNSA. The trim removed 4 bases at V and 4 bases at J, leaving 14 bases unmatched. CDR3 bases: TGTGCCAGCAGCTCCCTCCGGCCCGGGAGGGGAAGCACCGGGGAGCTGTTTTTT. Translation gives CASSSLRPGRGSTGELFF.

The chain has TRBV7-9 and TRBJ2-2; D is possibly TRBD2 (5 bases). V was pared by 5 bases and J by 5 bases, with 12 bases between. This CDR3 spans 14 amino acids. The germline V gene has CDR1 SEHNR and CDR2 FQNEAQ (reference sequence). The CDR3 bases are TGTGCCAGCAGCCCGGGCCCGGGGACCGGGGAGCTGTTTTTT. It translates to CASSPGPGTGELFF.

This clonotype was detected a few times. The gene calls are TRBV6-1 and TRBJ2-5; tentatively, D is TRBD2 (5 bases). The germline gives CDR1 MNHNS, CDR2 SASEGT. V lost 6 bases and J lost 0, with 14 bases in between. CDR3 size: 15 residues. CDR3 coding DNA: TGTGCCAGCAGCCCGTCCGGGGTAAACCAAGAGACCCAGTACTTC. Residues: CASSPSGVNQETQYF.

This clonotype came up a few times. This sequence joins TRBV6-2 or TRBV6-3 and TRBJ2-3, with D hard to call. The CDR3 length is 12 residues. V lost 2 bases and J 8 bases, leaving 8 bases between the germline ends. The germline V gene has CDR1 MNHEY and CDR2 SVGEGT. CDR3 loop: CASSYTLGTQYF. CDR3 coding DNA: TGTGCCAGCAGTTACACGCTGGGTACGCAGTATTTT.

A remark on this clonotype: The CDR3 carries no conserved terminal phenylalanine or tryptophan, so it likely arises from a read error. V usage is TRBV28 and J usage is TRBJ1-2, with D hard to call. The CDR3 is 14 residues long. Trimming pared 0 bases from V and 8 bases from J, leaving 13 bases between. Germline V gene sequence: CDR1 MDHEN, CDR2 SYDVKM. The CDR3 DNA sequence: TGTGCCAGCAGTTTATGGAACAACCTCCGGGGCTACACCTCC. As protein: CASSLWNNLRGYTS.

This CDR3 is CASINREMNTEAFF. The CDR3 DNA sequence: TGTGCCAGCATTAACCGAGAGATGAACACTGAAGCTTTCTTT. The chain has TRBV6-2 or TRBV6-3 and TRBJ1-1; D is ambiguous. The V end was cut by 7 bases, the J end by 0 bases, with 12 bases between. CDR3 length: 14 amino acids. CDR1 MNHEY and CDR2 SVGEGT come from the germline V gene.

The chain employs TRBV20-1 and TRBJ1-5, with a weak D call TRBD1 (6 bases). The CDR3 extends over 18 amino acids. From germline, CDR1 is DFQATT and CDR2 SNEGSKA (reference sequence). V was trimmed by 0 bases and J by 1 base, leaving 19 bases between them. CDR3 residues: CSARDLGTGGKSNQPQHF. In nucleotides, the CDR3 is TGCAGTGCTAGAGATCTCGGGACGGGGGGCAAGAGCAATCAGCCCCAGCATTTT.

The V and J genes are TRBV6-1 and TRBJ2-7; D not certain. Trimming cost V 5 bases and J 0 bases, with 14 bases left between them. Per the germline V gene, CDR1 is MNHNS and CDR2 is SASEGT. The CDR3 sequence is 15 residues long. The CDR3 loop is CASSPTGPSSYEQYF. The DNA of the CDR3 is TGTGCCAGCAGTCCCACCGGGCCGAGCTCCTACGAGCAGTACTTC.

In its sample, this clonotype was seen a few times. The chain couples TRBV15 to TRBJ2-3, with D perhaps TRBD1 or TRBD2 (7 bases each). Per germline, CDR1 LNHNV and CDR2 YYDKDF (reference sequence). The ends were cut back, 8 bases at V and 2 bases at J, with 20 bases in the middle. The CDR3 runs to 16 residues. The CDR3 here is CATGEGASALTDTQYF. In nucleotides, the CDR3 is TGTGCCACCGGGGAGGGGGCGAGTGCTCTCACAGATACGCAGTATTTT.

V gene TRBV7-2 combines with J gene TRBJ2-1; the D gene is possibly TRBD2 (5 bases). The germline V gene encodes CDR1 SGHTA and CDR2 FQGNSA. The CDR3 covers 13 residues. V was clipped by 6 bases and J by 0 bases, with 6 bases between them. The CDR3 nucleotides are TGTGCCAGCAGAACTAGCTCCTACAATGAGCAGTTCTTC. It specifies CASRTSSYNEQFF.